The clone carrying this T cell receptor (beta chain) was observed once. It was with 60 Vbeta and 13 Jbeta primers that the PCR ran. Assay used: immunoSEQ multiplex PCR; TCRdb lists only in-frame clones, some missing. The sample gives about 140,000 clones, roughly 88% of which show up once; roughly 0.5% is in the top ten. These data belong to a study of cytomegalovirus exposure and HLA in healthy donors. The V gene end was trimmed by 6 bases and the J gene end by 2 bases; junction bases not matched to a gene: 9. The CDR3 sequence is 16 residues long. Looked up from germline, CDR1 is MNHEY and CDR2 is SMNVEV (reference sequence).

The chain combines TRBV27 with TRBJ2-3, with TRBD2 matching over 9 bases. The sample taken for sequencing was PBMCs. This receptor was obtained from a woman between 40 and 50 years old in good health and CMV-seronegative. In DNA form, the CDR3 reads TGTGCCAGCAGCCAGGGCGGGAGGGGCAACACAGATACGCAGTATTTT. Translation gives CASSQGGRGNTDTQYF.